This entry features one TCR beta chain sequence. Its antigen is not known. All donors participated as healthy donors of bone marrow. The sample belongs to a study of cytomegalovirus exposure and HLA in healthy donors. Study conclusions and caveats: A few V segments could not be told apart, such as TRBV6-2 and TRBV6-3, and were left out. The likely explanation for a cluster of highly shared sequence variants was sequencing artifact. Immune exposure was documented only through CMV serostatus.

V gave up 5 bases and J gave up 4 bases; unmatched junction bases: 4. Germline CDR1 SGHTA, CDR2 FQGTGA. The length of the CDR3 is 13 residues. PCR involved 60 Vbeta and 13 Jbeta primers. Clones were read by immunoSEQ multiplex PCR, and TCRdb kept only the in-frame ones, dropping some. This repertoire shows approximately 100,000 clones, 75% found once; its top ten account for around 3%. The TCR was taken from a male donor in good health and CMV-seropositive. Sequenced sample: PBMCs. The gene calls are TRBV7-3 and TRBJ1-1, with TRBD1 identical over 7 bases. The CDR3, as DNA: TGTGCCAGCAGCCTCCAGGGGGGCACTGAAGCTTTCTTT. Translating gives CASSLQGGTEAFF.